This T cell receptor (beta chain) was sequenced for a study of early T cells in non-severe SARS-CoV-2 infection. About the research overall: Sequenced bulk RNA came from whole blood that was unsorted, and chains were unpaired. Study findings and constraints: The VDJdb matching leaned toward anti-spike CD8 responses and overlooked private and CD4 specificities.

The protocol attached unique molecular identifiers to individual cDNA molecules. From the 5' RACE reads, TCRdb called clonotypes with MiXCR, one entry per CDR3 protein. The sample contains about 98,000 distinct CDR3 sequences, less than 15% of which appear only once. As to this clonotype: Its antigen is as yet unknown.

CDR3 length: 12 amino acids. Germline V CDR1 and CDR2: MDHEN, SYDVKM. Between the trimmed V and J ends, which lost 6 bases and 3 bases, there was a span of 9 bases. This rearrangement joins TRBV28 to TRBJ2-7; D is unresolved. The clonotype was recovered from an adult who was a healthcare worker with PCR-confirmed SARS-CoV-2 infection or an uninfected control (not recorded which). Sequencing was performed on whole blood. CDR3: CASRATHYEQYF. CDR3 coding DNA: TGTGCCAGCAGGGCCACCCACTACGAGCAGTACTTC.